The clone carrying this TCR beta chain has a count of ten or more. Antigen: not known. This specimen belongs to a study of T cells in Graves' hyperthyroidism and ophthalmopathy. Across the whole study: Peripheral blood was obtained at initial diagnosis, preceding any treatment. General study points: Most thyroid-expanded clonotypes above 0.001 were also found in blood.

The CDR3 covers 20 residues. CDR1 and CDR2 (germline): MDHEN, SYDVKM. V lost 8 bases to trimming and J lost 2 bases; unmatched junction nucleotides: 20. Diagnoses used clinical symptoms, serum thyroxine and TRAb, thyroid ultrasound and orbital computed tomography. The investigators amplified TCR beta CDR3 regions from RNA transcripts. RT-PCR in the first round (using the HTBI primer set) targeted the TCR CDR3. Each CDR3 protein is one row after TCRdb ran MiXCR on the multiplex PCR reads. The sample has 700,000 or so distinct CDR3 sequences, around 15% seen once. Sequencing used blood. The chain uses TRBV28 and TRBJ2-2, with TRBD2 matching 10 bases. The source of this sequence is a woman in her 50s with Graves' ophthalmopathy. The CDR3 sequence: CASGSVGLITSGKNTGELFF. The CDR3 DNA sequence: TGTGCCAGCGGGTCGGTTGGGCTGATTACTAGCGGGAAAAACACCGGGGAGCTGTTTTTT. Filled out from reference TRBV28 and TRBJ2-2, the complete variable domain reads DVKVTQSSRYLVKRTGEKVFLECVQDMDHENMFWYRQDPGLGLRLIYFSYDVKMKEKGDIPEGYSVSREKKERFSLILESASTNQTSMYLCASGSVGLITSGKNTGELFFGEGSRLTVL.